This T cell receptor beta chain stems from a study of OX40 agonist ivuxolimab in advanced cancers. The wider study: Dose-escalation patients' cancers were hepatocellular carcinoma, melanoma, renal cell or head and neck cancer. One patient with hepatocellular carcinoma and two with cutaneous melanoma, three in all, had partial responses.

In the case of this clone: Its antigen is not identified.

Study observations and caveats: Expanded clones were, on average, more numerous among CD8+ T cells than CD4+. Still undetermined is the antigen specificity of the expanded peripheral T cells.

Libraries were prepared by immunoSEQ multiplex PCR; TCRdb keeps only in-frame clonotypes and omits some of them. The sample contains approximately 20,000 clones, about 77% of which appear only once. Here the sequenced sample was CD4+ or CD8+ T cells sorted from blood, taken in a trial of the OX40 agonist ivuxolimab. This clonotype was obtained from an adult with an advanced solid tumor such as melanoma, head and neck, liver or kidney cancer.

The CDR3 DNA sequence: TGTGCCACTAGGACTCCCAAAGGAGAGACCCAGTACTTC. Its protein is CATRTPKGETQYF. The chain carries TRBV19 and TRBJ2-5, with D perhaps matching TRBD2 (5 bases). V was clipped by 10 bases and J by 4 bases, with 16 bases between them. Germline-derived CDR1 and CDR2 are LNHDA and SQIVND (reference sequence). The CDR3 has 13 amino acids. Using reference TRBV19 and TRBJ2-5 for the parts outside the CDR3, the full variable domain is DGGITQSPKYLFRKEGQNVTLSCEQNLNHDAMYWYRQDPGQGLRLIYYSQIVNDFQKGDIAEGYSVSREKKESFPLTVTSAQKNPTAFYLCATRTPKGETQYFGPGTRLLVL.